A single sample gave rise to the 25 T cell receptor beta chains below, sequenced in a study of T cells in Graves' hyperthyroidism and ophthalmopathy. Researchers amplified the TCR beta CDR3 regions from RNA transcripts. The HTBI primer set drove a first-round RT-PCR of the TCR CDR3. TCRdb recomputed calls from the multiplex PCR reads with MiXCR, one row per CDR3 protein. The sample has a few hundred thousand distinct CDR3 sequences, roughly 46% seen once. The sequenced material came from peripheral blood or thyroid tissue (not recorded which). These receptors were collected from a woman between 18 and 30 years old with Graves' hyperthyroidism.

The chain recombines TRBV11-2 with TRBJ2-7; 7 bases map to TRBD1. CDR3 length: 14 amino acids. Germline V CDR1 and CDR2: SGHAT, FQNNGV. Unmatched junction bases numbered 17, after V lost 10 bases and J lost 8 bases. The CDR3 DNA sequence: TGTGCCACCAGTGACCAGGCGAGGGGGCGAAAGCAGTACTTC. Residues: CATSDQARGRKQYF.

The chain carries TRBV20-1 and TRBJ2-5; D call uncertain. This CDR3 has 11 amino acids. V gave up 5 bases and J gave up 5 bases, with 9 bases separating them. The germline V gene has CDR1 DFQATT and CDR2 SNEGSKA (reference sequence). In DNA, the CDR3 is TGCAGTGCTGCCCCGGACGAGACCCAGTACTTC. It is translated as CSAAPDETQYF.

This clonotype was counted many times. This chain's CDR3 is CAISDGGLNQPQHF. CDR3 bases: TGTGCCATCAGTGACGGGGGCTTAAATCAGCCCCAGCATTTT. The chain carries TRBV10-3 and TRBJ1-5, with D possibly being TRBD1 (6 bases). The V end was cut by 3 bases, the J end by 4 bases, with 10 bases between. CDR1 is ENHRY and CDR2 is SYGVKD in the germline V gene. The CDR3 length is 14 residues.

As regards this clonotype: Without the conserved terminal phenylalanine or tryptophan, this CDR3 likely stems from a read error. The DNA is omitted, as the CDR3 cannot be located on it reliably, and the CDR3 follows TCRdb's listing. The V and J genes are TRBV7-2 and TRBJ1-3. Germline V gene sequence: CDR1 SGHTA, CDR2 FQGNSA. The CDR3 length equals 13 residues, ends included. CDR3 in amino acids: CASSLGGKPTYYT.

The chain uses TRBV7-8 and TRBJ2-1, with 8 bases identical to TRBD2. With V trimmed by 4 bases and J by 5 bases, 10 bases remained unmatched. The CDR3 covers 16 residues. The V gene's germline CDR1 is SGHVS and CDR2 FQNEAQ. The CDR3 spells CASSSVGAGDDNEQFF. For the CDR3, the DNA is TGTGCCAGCAGCTCTGTAGGAGCGGGAGATGACAATGAGCAGTTCTTC.

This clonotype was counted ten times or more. CDR3 region: CASSLAGASYEQYF. In DNA, the CDR3 is TGCGCCAGCAGCTTAGCGGGAGCGTCCTACGAGCAGTACTTC. The chain employs TRBV10-2 and TRBJ2-7, with TRBD2 matching 9 bases. The V gene's germline CDR1 is WSHSY and CDR2 SAAADI. The CDR3 loop spans 14 amino acids. With 6 bases clipped from V and 1 base from J, the junction kept 4 bases outside the gene matches.

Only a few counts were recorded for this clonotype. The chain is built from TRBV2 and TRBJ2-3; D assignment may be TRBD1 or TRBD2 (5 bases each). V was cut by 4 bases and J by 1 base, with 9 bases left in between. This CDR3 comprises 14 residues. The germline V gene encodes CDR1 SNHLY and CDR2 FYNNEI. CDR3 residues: CASSVGRRTDTQYF. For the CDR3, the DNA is TGTGCCAGCAGTGTGGGACGTCGCACAGATACGCAGTATTTT.

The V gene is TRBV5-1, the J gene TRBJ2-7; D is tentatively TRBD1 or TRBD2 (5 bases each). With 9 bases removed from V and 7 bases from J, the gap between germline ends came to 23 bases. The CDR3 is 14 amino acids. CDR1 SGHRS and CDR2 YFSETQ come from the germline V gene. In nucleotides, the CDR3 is TGCGCCACCGGGGCGGGTGTTACCGACAATGAGCAGTACTTC. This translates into CATGAGVTDNEQYF.

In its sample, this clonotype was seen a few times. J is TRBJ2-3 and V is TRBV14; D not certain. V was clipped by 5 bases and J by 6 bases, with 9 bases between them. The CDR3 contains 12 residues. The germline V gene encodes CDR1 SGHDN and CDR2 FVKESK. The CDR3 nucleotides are TGTGCCAGCAGCTGGGTTGCTGATACGCAGTATTTT. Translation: CASSWVADTQYF.

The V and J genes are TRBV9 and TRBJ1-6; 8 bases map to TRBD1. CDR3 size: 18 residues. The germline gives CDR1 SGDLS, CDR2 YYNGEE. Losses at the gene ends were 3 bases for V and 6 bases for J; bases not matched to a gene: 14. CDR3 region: CASSAPVADRGPNSPLHF. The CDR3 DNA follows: TGTGCCAGCAGCGCCCCCGTTGCCGACAGGGGCCCTAATTCACCCCTCCACTTT.

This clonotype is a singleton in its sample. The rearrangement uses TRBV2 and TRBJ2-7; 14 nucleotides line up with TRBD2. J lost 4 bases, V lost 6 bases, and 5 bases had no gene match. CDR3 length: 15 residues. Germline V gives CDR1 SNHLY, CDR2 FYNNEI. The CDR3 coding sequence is TGTGCCAGCAGGGGGACTAGCGGGAGAGGGTACGAGCAGTACTTC. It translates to CASRGTSGRGYEQYF.

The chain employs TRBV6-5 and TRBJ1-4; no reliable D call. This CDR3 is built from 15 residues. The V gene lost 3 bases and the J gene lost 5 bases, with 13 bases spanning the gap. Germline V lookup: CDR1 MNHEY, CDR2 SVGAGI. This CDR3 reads CASSYLQNPNEKLFF. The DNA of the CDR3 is TGTGCCAGCAGTTATTTACAGAATCCAAATGAAAAACTGTTTTTT.

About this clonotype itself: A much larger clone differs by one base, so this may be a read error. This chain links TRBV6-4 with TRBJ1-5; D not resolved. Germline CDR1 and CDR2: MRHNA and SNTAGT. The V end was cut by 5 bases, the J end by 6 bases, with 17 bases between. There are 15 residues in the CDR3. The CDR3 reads CASSSEPVAGQPQHF. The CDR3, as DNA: TGTGCCAGCAGTTCTGAGCCAGTGGCCGGTCAGCCCCAGCATTTT.

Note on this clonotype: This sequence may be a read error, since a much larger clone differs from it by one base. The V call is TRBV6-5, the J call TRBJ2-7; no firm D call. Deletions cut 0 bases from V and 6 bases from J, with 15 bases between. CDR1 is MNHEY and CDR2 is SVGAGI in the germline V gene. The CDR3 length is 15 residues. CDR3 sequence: CASSYSGLSICEQYF. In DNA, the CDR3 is TGTGCCAGCAGTTACTCTGGGCTATCTATCTGCGAGCAGTACTTC.

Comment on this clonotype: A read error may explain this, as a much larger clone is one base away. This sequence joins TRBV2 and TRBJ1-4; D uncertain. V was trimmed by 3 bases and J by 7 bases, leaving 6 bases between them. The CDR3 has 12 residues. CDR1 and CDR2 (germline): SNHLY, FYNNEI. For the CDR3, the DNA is TGTGCCAGCAGTGACGAGGGTGAAAAACTGTTTTTT. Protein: CASSDEGEKLFF.

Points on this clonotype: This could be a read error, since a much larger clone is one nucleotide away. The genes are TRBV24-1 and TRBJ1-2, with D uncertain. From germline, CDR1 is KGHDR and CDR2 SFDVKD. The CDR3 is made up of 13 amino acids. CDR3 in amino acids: CASSDLNNYGYTF. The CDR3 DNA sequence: TGTGCCAGCAGTGATTTGAATAACTATGGCTACACCTTC.

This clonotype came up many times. CDR3 loop: CASSQGQGAMSYGYTF. As DNA, the CDR3 is TGCGCCAGCAGCCAAGGACAGGGGGCGATGTCCTATGGCTACACCTTC. The rearrangement uses TRBV4-1 and TRBJ1-2; 10 positions agree with TRBD1. The junction had 6 bases not matched to a gene; V was cut back by 1 base and J by 4 bases. This CDR3 spans 16 amino acids. CDR1 is MGHRA and CDR2 is YSYEKL in the germline V gene.

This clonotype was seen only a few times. CDR3: CATSRFSTGSSYNEQFF. In nucleotides, the CDR3 is TGTGCCACCAGCAGATTTTCGACAGGGAGCTCCTACAATGAGCAGTTCTTC. This chain uses TRBV15 with TRBJ2-1; TRBD1 matches at 7 bases. Trimming removed 2 bases from V and 0 bases from J; junction bases left unmatched: 7. CDR3 size: 17 residues. CDR1 and CDR2 from the germline V gene are LNHNV and YYDKDF (reference sequence).

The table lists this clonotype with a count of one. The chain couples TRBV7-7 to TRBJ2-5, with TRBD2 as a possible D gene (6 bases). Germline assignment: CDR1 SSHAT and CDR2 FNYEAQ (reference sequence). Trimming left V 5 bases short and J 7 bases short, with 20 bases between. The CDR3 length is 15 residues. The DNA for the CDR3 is TGTGCCAGCAGCGCCGCGGAGGGTACCGATGGGACCCAGTACTTC. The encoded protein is CASSAAEGTDGTQYF.

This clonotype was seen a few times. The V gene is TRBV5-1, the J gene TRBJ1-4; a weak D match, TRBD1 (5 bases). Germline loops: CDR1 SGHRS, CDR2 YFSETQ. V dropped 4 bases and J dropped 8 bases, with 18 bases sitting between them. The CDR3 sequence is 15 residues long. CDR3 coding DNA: TGCGCCAGCAGCCTCCGCGGGGCCAGGTCCGAAAAACTGTTTTTT. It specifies CASSLRGARSEKLFF.

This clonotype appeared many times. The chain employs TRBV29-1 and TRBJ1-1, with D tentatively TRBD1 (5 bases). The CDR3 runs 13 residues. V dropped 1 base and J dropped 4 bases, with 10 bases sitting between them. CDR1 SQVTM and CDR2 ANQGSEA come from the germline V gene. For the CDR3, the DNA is TGCAGCGTTGAAGCACTGGGGGGCACTGAAGCTTTCTTT. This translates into CSVEALGGTEAFF.

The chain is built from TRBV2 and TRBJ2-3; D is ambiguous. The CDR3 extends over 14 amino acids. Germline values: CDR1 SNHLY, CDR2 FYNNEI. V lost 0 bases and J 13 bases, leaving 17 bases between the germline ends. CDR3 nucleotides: TGTGCCAGCAGTGAAGCGCTTCGGACGGACCGGGAGTATTTT. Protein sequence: CASSEALRTDREYF.

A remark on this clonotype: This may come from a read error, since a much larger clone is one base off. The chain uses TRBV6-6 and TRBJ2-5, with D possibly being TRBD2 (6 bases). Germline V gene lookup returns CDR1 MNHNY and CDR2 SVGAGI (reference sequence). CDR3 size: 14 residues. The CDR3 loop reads CAGRLAGRRETQYF. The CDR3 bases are TGTGCCGGCAGGCTGGCGGGGAGGAGGGAGACCCAGTACTTC.

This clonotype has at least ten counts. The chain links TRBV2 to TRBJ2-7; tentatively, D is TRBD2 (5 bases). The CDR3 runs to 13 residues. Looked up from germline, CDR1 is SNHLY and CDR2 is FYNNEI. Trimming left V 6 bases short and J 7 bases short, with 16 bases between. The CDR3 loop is CASSVFPGEEQYF. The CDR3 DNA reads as TGTGCCAGCAGCGTCTTTCCCGGGGAGGAGCAGTACTTC.

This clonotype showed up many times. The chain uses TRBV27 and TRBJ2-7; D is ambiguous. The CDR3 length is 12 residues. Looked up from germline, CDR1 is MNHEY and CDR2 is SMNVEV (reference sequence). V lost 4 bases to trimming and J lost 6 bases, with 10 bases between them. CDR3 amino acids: CASSSGTSEQYF. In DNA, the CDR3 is TGTGCCAGCAGTTCGGGCACCAGCGAGCAGTACTTC.